This entry features one T cell receptor beta chain sequence. This clonotype turned up a few times. Its antigen remains undetermined. Base qualities are not recorded, but no much larger clone differs from it by a single base. Relative to germline, V is 7 bases shorter and J is 4 bases shorter, with 8 bases between their ends. The germline V gene (reference sequence) supplies CDR1 LNHDA and CDR2 SQIVND. There are 12 amino acids in the CDR3, from cysteine to phenylalanine inclusive. Only the CDR3 DNA stays, 36 bases, in frame from base 1. Library creation used 5' RACE. The instrument given in TCRdb is Illumina MiSeq. The public reads were quality trimmed at Q25 with fastp and then assembled into clones with MiXCR by TCRdb, keeping productive beta chains. Each CDR3 protein appears once, grouped with its most common genes and DNA. Counted in this sample were about 53,000 distinct CDR3 sequences; roughly 14% of them appeared once. The biggest ten clones account for about 15% of the sample.

The sample comes from a study of T cells of healthy individuals (dated by TCRdb to 2016 to 2019). The V gene is TRBV19 and the J gene is TRBJ2-1; the D gene identity is not certain. The sequence derives from a human donor in good health. This receptor has the CDR3 CASNAGYNEQFF. The bases read TGTGCCAGTAACGCAGGTTACAATGAGCAGTTCTTC.